The rows below give T cell receptor beta chains drawn from one sample of a study of blood T cell repertoires in COVID-19. The repertoire was sequenced with immunoSEQ multiplex PCR; TCRdb's copy has only in-frame clones and lacks some. The sample has roughly 200,000 clones, 85% seen once. Sequenced sample: PBMCs or T cells enriched from blood (not recorded which). The receptors come from a man aged 40-49 years who had recovered from COVID-19. Both conserved end residues are part of each CDR3. Fields, in order: D gene, V gene, clone size, J gene, CDR3 DNA, CDR3 protein. D genes are given only for firm matches. Clone size appears in some rows only: once, few, many, or a class for an expanded clone.

TRBD1	TRBV9	.	TRBJ2-1	TGTGCCAGCAGCCCAAGGGGGCCTATGTTTGAGCAGTTCTTC	CASSPRGPMFEQFF
TRBD1	TRBV5-4	.	TRBJ1-3	TGTGCCAGCAGGGCGGGACAGACAAACACCATATATTTT	CASRAGQTNTIYF
.	TRBV5-6	.	TRBJ2-7	TGTGCCAGCAGCTTGGTTCCGGGAGTAGACGAGCAGTACTTC	CASSLVPGVDEQYF
TRBD2	TRBV7-3	few	TRBJ2-7	TGTGCCAGCAGCCCAAATGGGCTAGCGGGAGGCGAGCAGTACTTC	CASSPNGLAGGEQYF
.	TRBV12-3/TRBV12-4	once	TRBJ1-2	TGTGCCAGCAGTTTTTACGGGGATGGCTACACCTTC	CASSFYGDGYTF
.	TRBV19	.	TRBJ2-1	TGTGCCAGTAGTATATATTTAGCGGCCAAGCGACCCTACAATGAGCAGTTCTTC	CASSIYLAAKRPYNEQFF
TRBD2	TRBV5-1	.	TRBJ2-1	TGCGCCAGCAGCTTGGACGGGAGGGGATACAATGAGCAGTTCTTC	CASSLDGRGYNEQFF
.	TRBV18	.	TRBJ1-2	TGTGCCAGCTCACCACAAAGTGCAACATTCTATGGCTACACCTTC	CASSPQSATFYGYTF
.	TRBV10-3	.	TRBJ1-1	TGTGCCGTCGGGCAGGGGATAAACACTGAAGCTTTCTTT	CAVGQGINTEAFF
.	TRBV5-4	once	TRBJ2-7	TGTGCCAGCAGCCGCGGCGCTTACGAGCAGTACTTC	CASSRGAYEQYF
.	TRBV7-8	once	TRBJ1-5	TGTGCCAGCAGCTTAGCAAGGGGGAGGGCGAACCAGCCCCAGCATTTT	CASSLARGRANQPQHF
TRBD1	TRBV6-5	.	TRBJ1-6	TGTGCCATCGGGGGACAGGGGTTTTCACCCCTCCACTTT	CAIGGQGFSPLHF
.	TRBV2	few	TRBJ1-1	TGTGCCAGCAGTGGGTCGGGGGGCGAGTACACTGAAGCTTTCTTT	CASSGSGGEYTEAFF
.	TRBV15	few	TRBJ2-2	TGTGCCACGCGGGGGCTTCACACCGGGGAGCTGTTTTTT	CATRGLHTGELFF
.	TRBV18	.	TRBJ2-2	TGTGCCAGCTCACCACAAGGCGGGACGAACACCGGGGAGCTGTTTTTT	CASSPQGGTNTGELFF
TRBD1	TRBV5-1	.	TRBJ1-4	TGCGCCAGCAGCCATGGGACAGGGCCTAATGAAAAACTGTTTTTT	CASSHGTGPNEKLFF
.	TRBV5-1	.	TRBJ2-3	TGCGCCAGCAGGGACAAGTACACAGATACGCAGTATTTT	CASRDKYTDTQYF
TRBD2	TRBV2	.	TRBJ2-7	TGTGCCACTCAACTAGCGAACTCCTACGAGCAGTACTTC	CATQLANSYEQYF
TRBD1	TRBV2	.	TRBJ2-3	TGTGCCAGCAGCCCCTGGACAGGGGATACGCAGTATTTT	CASSPWTGDTQYF
TRBD1	TRBV5-4	.	TRBJ2-7	TGTGCCAGCAGCAAGGGACAGTCCCCCTACGAGCAGTACTTC	CASSKGQSPYEQYF
TRBD2	TRBV5-1	.	TRBJ2-2	TGCGCCAGCACCGGGCTAGCGGGAGACACCGGGGAGCTGTTTTTT	CASTGLAGDTGELFF
.	TRBV5-8	.	TRBJ2-1	TGTGCCAGCAGCTTGGCCCCAGGGGACAATGAGCAGTTCTTC	CASSLAPGDNEQFF
TRBD2	TRBV7-2	.	TRBJ2-5	TGTGCCAGCAGCCAAGTTAGCGGGTACCAAGAGACCCAGTACTTC	CASSQVSGYQETQYF
.	TRBV19	.	TRBJ1-5	TGTGCCAGTACCGAGACGGGGAATCAGCCCCAGCATTTT	CASTETGNQPQHF
TRBD1	TRBV5-1	.	TRBJ1-2	TGCGCCAGCAGCTTGGCCGTTGGACAGGGAAACTATGGCTACACCTTC	CASSLAVGQGNYGYTF
TRBD2	TRBV7-2	.	TRBJ2-1	TGTGCCAGCAGCTTAGTTTCGGCGGGAGGTATCAATGAGCAGTTCTTC	CASSLVSAGGINEQFF
.	TRBV11-2	.	TRBJ1-6	TGTGCCAGCAGCCTCGGGAAGGGCGGCAAAGCGCTCACCCTCCACTTT	CASSLGKGGKALTLHF
.	TRBV30	.	TRBJ1-2	TGTGCCTGGGGGAGGGGGGGAACTCCGGGCTACACCTTC	CAWGRGGTPGYTF
TRBD1	TRBV7-9	.	TRBJ2-3	TGTGCCAGCAGCTCACGGACAGGGATTACAGATACGCAGTATTTT	CASSSRTGITDTQYF
TRBD1	TRBV7-8	many	TRBJ1-5	TGTGCCAGCAGCTCGTCCGGACAGGTCAATCAGCCCCAGCATTTT	CASSSSGQVNQPQHF
.	TRBV14	.	TRBJ2-1	TGTGCCAGCACGATCGCGGGTTCCTACAATGAGCAGTTCTTC	CASTIAGSYNEQFF
TRBD2	TRBV30	.	TRBJ2-5	TGTGCCGGATCACTAGCGGGAGCCGAGACCCAGTACTTC	CAGSLAGAETQYF
TRBD1	TRBV18	.	TRBJ2-6	TGTGCCAGCTCACCGGACAGGAACAACGTCCTGACTTTC	CASSPDRNNVLTF
.	TRBV13	many	TRBJ1-1	TGTGCCAGCAGGCCTAGGGGGGGCATGAACACTGAAGCTTTCTTT	CASRPRGGMNTEAFF
TRBD1	TRBV7-8	few	TRBJ1-5	TGTGCCAGCAGTCCCGGGACAGGGGCCAGGCAGCCCCAGCATTTT	CASSPGTGARQPQHF
.	TRBV27	.	TRBJ1-5	TGTGCCAGCAGTTCTTTACAGGGTTTATGGAACAATCAGCCCCAGCATTTT	CASSSLQGLWNNQPQHF
TRBD2	TRBV19	.	TRBJ2-1	TGTGCCAGTAACGAAGGTAGCGGGAATAACAATGAGCAGTTCTTC	CASNEGSGNNNEQFF
TRBD2	TRBV15	once	TRBJ2-7	TGTGCCACCAGCAGAGACCGAAGCGGGAAGGGTAGGACCCACGAGCAGTACTTC	CATSRDRSGKGRTHEQYF
.	TRBV9	.	TRBJ1-5	TGTGCCAGCAGCGCACAGGGAAGCAATCAGCCCCAGCATTTT	CASSAQGSNQPQHF